The sequence of this T cell receptor beta chain was determined in a study of PD-L1 blockade in urothelial cancer. Here immunoSEQ multiplex PCR was the method, and the copy in TCRdb shows in-frame clones only, minus some. The sample consists of roughly 100,000 clones, over 80% of them appearing once. In its sample, this clone was seen a few times. Time point specified: peripheral blood 6 weeks after treatment start. The length of the CDR3 is 13 residues. Per germline, CDR1 LNHDA and CDR2 SQIVND (reference sequence). V lost 7 bases and J 7 bases, leaving 13 bases between the germline ends. This sequence originates from a man between 65 and 85 years old with urothelial cancer. The chain carries TRBV19 and TRBJ1-4; D unresolved. The sequenced sample was PBMCs, obtained around atezolizumab (anti-PD-L1) treatment. Here the CDR3 reads CASMRADGEKLFF. CDR3 nucleotides: TGTGCCAGTATGAGGGCGGATGGTGAAAAACTGTTTTTT.